This passage covers 2 T cell receptor beta chains from one sample sequenced in a study of blood T cell repertoires in COVID-19. Assay: immunoSEQ multiplex PCR; the TCRdb copy retains only in-frame clones and omits some. This sample carries approximately 240,000 clones, about 85% of them seen once, and the ten largest clones take just under 6.5%. The specimen was PBMCs or T cells enriched from blood (not recorded which). Receptors were obtained from a woman in her thirties with acute COVID-19.

The rearrangement joins TRBV7-6 to TRBJ2-2, with 9 bases lining up with TRBD1. The CDR3 runs to 16 residues. CDR1 and CDR2 (germline): SGHVS, FNYEAQ. J was trimmed by 4 bases and V by 5 bases; bases with no gene match: 8. The CDR3 DNA follows: TGTGCCAGCAGCGTCTCGACAGGGGGACTCACCGGGGAGCTGTTTTTT. The encoded protein is CASSVSTGGLTGELFF.

The genes are TRBV2 and TRBJ2-1, with TRBD2 identical over 13 bases. V gave up 7 bases and J gave up 5 bases; unmatched junction bases: 11. In germline, CDR1 is SNHLY, CDR2 FYNNEI. CDR3 length equals 17 residues. The CDR3, as DNA: TGTGCCAGCACTTCGTCCGGGACTAGCGGGGTAAACAATGAGCAGTTCTTC. Translated: CASTSSGTSGVNNEQFF. The variable domain in full, completed from reference TRBV2 and TRBJ2-1, reads EPEVTQTPSHQVTQMGQEVILRCVPISNHLYFYWYRQILGQKVEFLVSFYNNEISEKSEIFDDQFSVERPDGSNFTLKIRSTKLEDSAMYFCASTSSGTSGVNNEQFFGPGTRLTVL.